The clone carrying this T cell receptor beta chain was seen a few times. This sample was taken from a study of cytomegalovirus exposure and HLA in healthy donors. Primers included in the PCR were 60 Vbeta and 13 Jbeta primers. TCRdb keeps only in-frame clones here, not all; method: immunoSEQ multiplex PCR. The profile shows about 250,000 clones, about 75% of them singletons. The CDR3 consists of 14 residues. Germline V gene sequence: CDR1 KGHSH, CDR2 LQKENI. The J segment lost 6 bases and the V segment lost 3 bases, leaving 4 bases of the junction unmatched. The rearrangement joins TRBV18 to TRBJ2-2, with TRBD1 identical over 7 bases. Source material: PBMCs. The receptor was isolated from a female donor in good health and CMV-seronegative. The CDR3 is CASSPSTGPGELFF. The DNA of the CDR3 is TGTGCCAGCTCACCGTCGACAGGGCCCGGGGAGCTGTTTTTT.